This TCR beta chain was identified in a study of PD-1 blockade in classical Hodgkin lymphoma. Study in general: Patients had nivolumab dosed at 3 mg/kg, delivered intravenously every 2 weeks.

Regarding the study as a whole: Complete responders had baseline diversity similar to newly diagnosed patients. Individuals initiating nivolumab under 1 year after ASCT were excluded. CD8+ TCR diversity did not rise significantly by C4D1, unlike CD4+.

This table comes from immunoSEQ multiplex PCR, and its TCRdb copy is limited to in-frame clones, with some not included. The data show approximately 25,000 clones, 84% seen once. Germline V gives CDR1 SGHTA, CDR2 FQGNSA. The CDR3 has 15 residues. Trimming cost V 3 bases and J 2 bases, with 13 bases left between them. With respect to this clone: Its antigen is currently unknown.

All trial patients relapsed after autologous stem cell transplantation. Magnetic depletion of unwanted cells isolated CD4+ T cells from thawed PBMCs. The gene calls are TRBV7-2 and TRBJ2-5; D might be TRBD1 (6 bases). The sequence derives from a human donor with classical Hodgkin lymphoma. The specimen comprised CD4+ T cells from blood, sampled at baseline. The CDR3 DNA follows: TGTGCCAGCAGCTTTCAACAGGGTCGTCAAGAGACCCAGTACTTC. This gives the protein CASSFQQGRQETQYF.